The 24 T cell receptor beta chains below were found in one sample sequenced in a study of blood T cell repertoires in COVID-19. Method: immunoSEQ multiplex PCR; TCRdb's copy keeps in-frame clones and lacks some. This table has fewer than 250,000 clones, 83% appearing once. Sequencing was performed on PBMCs or T cells enriched from blood (not recorded which). The origin of the receptors is a woman aged 40 to 50 who had been exposed to COVID-19.

This chain uses TRBV4-3 with TRBJ1-4; maybe TRBD1 (6 bases). Trimming took 4 bases from V and 3 from J, leaving 15 bases between them. The CDR3 extends over 16 amino acids. CDR1 is LGHNA, CDR2 YSLEER, per germline. CDR3 in DNA: TGCGCCAGCAGCCCGCGAGCAGGGGTTGCTAATGAAAAACTGTTTTTT. Its translation: CASSPRAGVANEKLFF.

There are a few counts of this clone. CDR3 sequence reads: CASSPTGYNQPQHF. As DNA, the CDR3 is TGTGCCAGCAGCCCGACAGGGTACAATCAGCCCCAGCATTTT. This sequence joins TRBV28 and TRBJ1-5, with 7 positions matching TRBD1. V was pared by 6 bases and J by 3 bases, with 5 bases of the junction left unmatched. Per the germline V gene, CDR1 is MDHEN and CDR2 is SYDVKM. This CDR3 region has 14 residues.

In its sample, this clone was seen once. The chain has TRBV5-1 and TRBJ1-3; TRBD1 agrees at 11 bases. J lost 2 bases, V lost 4 bases, and 11 bases had no gene match. The CDR3 is 18 amino acids. Germline V CDR1 and CDR2: SGHRS, YFSETQ. This CDR3 reads CASSMGQGGLSPGNTIYF. CDR3 DNA sequence: TGCGCCAGCAGCATGGGACAGGGGGGCCTTTCTCCTGGAAACACCATATATTTT.

The rearrangement joins TRBV3-1 (or the pseudogene TRBV3-2) to TRBJ1-3; D possibly corresponds to TRBD1 (5 bases). Germline values: CDR1 LGHDT, CDR2 YNNKEL (reference sequence). The germline V and J ends were trimmed by 0 bases and 0 bases, with 9 bases remaining between them. The CDR3 contains 16 residues. The CDR3 here is CASSQEGPGSGNTIYF. DNA for the CDR3: TGTGCCAGCAGCCAAGAGGGGCCAGGCTCTGGAAACACCATATATTTT.

The chain carries TRBV5-1 and TRBJ2-2; the D gene is possibly TRBD1 (6 bases). V lost 4 bases, J lost 6 bases, and 28 bases lay in between. This CDR3 comprises 19 residues. CDR1 is SGHRS, CDR2 YFSETQ, per germline. This chain's CDR3 is CASSPRPGNTGLGAGELFF. The CDR3 nucleotides are TGCGCCAGCAGCCCCCGACCAGGAAATACAGGGTTGGGGGCCGGGGAGCTGTTTTTT.

The chain is built from TRBV2 and TRBJ1-2; 10 bases line up with TRBD1. In germline, CDR1 is SNHLY, CDR2 FYNNEI. The CDR3 is 14 amino acids. V trimming: 7 bases; J trimming: 0 bases; junction bases outside the gene matches: 2. CDR3 DNA: TGTGCCAGCAAAGGGACAGGGGCTAACTATGGCTACACCTTC. It translates to CASKGTGANYGYTF.

This clone was recorded once. This chain uses TRBV28 with TRBJ1-5; possibly TRBD1 for D (6 bases). Germline values: CDR1 MDHEN, CDR2 SYDVKM. V lost 10 bases and J 5 bases, leaving 15 bases between the germline ends. This CDR3 is built from 13 residues. Written as DNA, the CDR3 is TGTGCCATTTCACAGGGTCTCGATCAGCCCCAGCATTTT. Its translation: CAISQGLDQPQHF.

This chain links TRBV5-4 with TRBJ2-1, with 10 bases identical to TRBD2. This CDR3 contains 16 residues. The V gene's germline CDR1 is SGHNT and CDR2 YYREEE (reference sequence). J gave up 7 bases and V 2 bases, and 9 bases lay outside the gene matches. CDR3 bases: TGTGCCAGCAGCTTAGATCCGGCTAGCGGGGGTAATGAGCAGTTCTTC. Translated, it gives CASSLDPASGGNEQFF.

This clone was counted a single time. The chain links TRBV20-1 to TRBJ2-7; weak D call: TRBD2 (5 bases). The CDR3 has 12 amino acids. The germline V gene encodes CDR1 DFQATT and CDR2 SNEGSKA (reference sequence). The V and J ends lost 3 bases and 2 bases respectively, with 8 bases between them. As DNA, the CDR3 is TGCAGTGCTAGTTCCGGGACCTACGAGCAGTACTTC. Translation: CSASSGTYEQYF.

This clone was counted once. The gene calls are TRBV27 and TRBJ2-5; D is possibly TRBD1 (6 bases). Germline-derived CDR1 and CDR2 are MNHEY and SMNVEV (reference sequence). The CDR3 is made up of 14 amino acids. With 5 bases removed from V and 5 bases from J, the gap between germline ends came to 15 bases. DNA of the CDR3: TGTGCCAGCAGTGCCTCCACAGGGCGGGAGACCCAGTACTTC. Its protein is CASSASTGRETQYF.

The V gene is TRBV6-2 or TRBV6-3, the J gene TRBJ1-2, with 8 bases fitting TRBD1. The CDR3 covers 14 residues. Germline values: CDR1 MNHEY, CDR2 SVGEGT. V shed 5 bases, J shed 4 bases, and the junction held 6 bases outside the gene matches. The CDR3 DNA is TGTGCCAGCAGTCTCCTGACAGGGGTCTATGGCTACACCTTC. It encodes CASSLLTGVYGYTF.

The J gene is TRBJ1-6, the V gene TRBV7-9; TRBD1 aligns across 11 bases. This CDR3 has 14 residues. V lost 8 bases, J lost 9 bases, and 6 bases stayed unmatched. Germline CDR1 reads SEHNR; CDR2 reads FQNEAQ (reference sequence). Here the CDR3 DNA reads TGTGCCAGCCAAGCCGGGACAGGGGGTTCACCCCTCCACTTT. Protein: CASQAGTGGSPLHF.

CDR3 amino acids: CASSLGTSGRDTQYF. The CDR3 region has the DNA TGTGCCAGCAGCTTAGGGACTAGCGGGCGGGATACCCAGTACTTC. The gene calls are TRBV7-3 and TRBJ2-5; 12 bases map to TRBD2. Germline V gene lookup returns CDR1 SGHTA and CDR2 FQGTGA. The CDR3 covers 15 residues. The J segment lost 8 bases and the V segment lost 2 bases, leaving 6 bases of the junction unmatched.

V and J are TRBV20-1 and TRBJ1-3, with 7 bases matching TRBD1. Looked up from germline, CDR1 is DFQATT and CDR2 is SNEGSKA (reference sequence). The length of the CDR3 is 16 residues. V was clipped by 3 bases and J by 0 bases; unmatched bases: 8. The DNA for the CDR3 is TGCAGTGCTAGTGGACAGGTCCCTAGCTCTGGAAACACCATATATTTT. It translates to CSASGQVPSSGNTIYF.

This clone was recorded once. CDR3 loop: CATSAADSLREQYF. CDR3 DNA: TGTGCCACCAGTGCTGCAGACTCCCTGAGAGAGCAGTACTTC. The V call is TRBV24-1, the J call TRBJ2-7; no clear D gene. Trimming cost V 5 bases and J 7 bases, with 17 bases left between them. The CDR3 is 14 amino acids. Germline lookup yields CDR1 KGHDR and CDR2 SFDVKD.

This chain uses TRBV5-1 with TRBJ1-4; D is uncertain. This CDR3 has 14 residues. V shed 4 bases and J shed 8 bases, with 15 bases lying between them. CDR1 is SGHRS and CDR2 is YFSETQ in the germline V gene. DNA of the CDR3: TGCGCCAGCAGCCCCCTCGCGCGAGGGGAAAAACTGTTTTTT. Protein: CASSPLARGEKLFF.

The rearrangement links TRBV30 to TRBJ2-1, with 11 bases lining up with TRBD1. The V gene end was trimmed by 3 bases and the J gene end by 6 bases; junction bases not matched to a gene: 13. Germline loops: CDR1 GTSNPN, CDR2 SVGIG (reference sequence). The CDR3 runs 17 residues. This chain's CDR3 is CAWSRSRTGGSINEQFF. CDR3 nucleotide sequence: TGTGCCTGGAGCCGATCCCGGACAGGGGGCAGTATCAATGAGCAGTTCTTC.

This chain joins TRBV19 and TRBJ2-3; maybe TRBD1 (5 bases). V gave up 0 bases and J gave up 4 bases, with 17 bases separating them. Germline-derived CDR1 and CDR2 are LNHDA and SQIVND (reference sequence). The CDR3 has 17 amino acids. CDR3 nucleotides: TGTGCCAGTAGTATAGATCTGGTGGGCCAGGGCGCAGATACGCAGTATTTT. It translates to CASSIDLVGQGADTQYF.

The V gene is TRBV7-9, the J gene TRBJ2-7; D is unclear. The V and J ends lost 5 bases and 0 bases respectively, with 14 bases between them. The CDR3 is made up of 15 amino acids. Germline CDR1 reads SEHNR; CDR2 reads FQNEAQ (reference sequence). The CDR3 nucleotides read TGTGCCAGCAGCCAAACCCAGGATGACTCCTACGAGCAGTACTTC. Residues: CASSQTQDDSYEQYF. The full variable domain, its missing parts supplied by reference TRBV7-9 and TRBJ2-7, is DTGVSQNPRHKITKRGQNVTFRCDPISEHNRLYWYRQTLGQGPEFLTYFQNEAQLEKSRLLSDRFSAERPKGSFSTLEIQRTEQGDSAMYLCASSQTQDDSYEQYFGPGTRLTVT.

The chain carries TRBV14 and TRBJ2-5; D is undetermined. CDR1 and CDR2 (germline): SGHDN, FVKESK. The CDR3 runs 11 residues. CDR3 region: CGIRSKETQYF. DNA of the CDR3: TGTGGCATCCGCAGTAAAGAGACCCAGTACTTC. The variable domain in full, completed from reference TRBV14 and TRBJ2-5, reads EAGVTQFPSHSVIEKGQTVTLRCDPISGHDNLYWYRRVMGKEIKFLLHFVKESKQDESGMPNNRFLAERTGGTYSTLKVQPAELEDSGVYFCGIRSKETQYFGPGTRLLVL.

This clone has just one count. The chain combines TRBV28 with TRBJ1-1, with D perhaps TRBD1 (6 bases). CDR1 is MDHEN, CDR2 SYDVKM, per germline. V gave up 7 bases and J gave up 1 base, with 13 bases separating them. CDR3 length: 14 amino acids. The CDR3 spells CASNQGQKNTEAFF. Here the CDR3 DNA reads TGTGCCAGCAACCAGGGGCAGAAGAACACTGAAGCTTTCTTT.

The gene calls are TRBV14 and TRBJ1-4; 7 nucleotides agree with TRBD1. This CDR3 has 16 residues. CDR1 and CDR2 (germline): SGHDN, FVKESK. V gave up 1 base and J gave up 8 bases; unmatched junction bases: 10. CDR3: CASSQGSSTGVEKLFF. In nucleotides, the CDR3 is TGTGCCAGCAGCCAAGGGAGTTCTACAGGGGTGGAAAAACTGTTTTTT.

This sequence joins TRBV11-2 and TRBJ2-7, with 11 nucleotides matching TRBD1. Losses at the gene ends were 5 bases for V and 6 bases for J; bases not matched to a gene: 6. CDR1 and CDR2 from the germline V gene are SGHAT and FQNNGV. CDR3 length equals 14 residues. The CDR3 DNA sequence: TGTGCCAGCAGCGAAGGGACAGGGGGTGGCGAGCAGTACTTC. Translated: CASSEGTGGGEQYF.

The V gene is TRBV7-8, the J gene TRBJ2-7, with 10 bases matching TRBD1. CDR1 SGHVS and CDR2 FQNEAQ come from the germline V gene. The CDR3 extends over 14 amino acids. With V trimmed by 5 bases and J by 3 bases, 4 bases remained unmatched. In nucleotides, the CDR3 is TGTGCCAGCAGCCCCGGGACAGGGGACTACGAGCAGTACTTC. Translated, it gives CASSPGTGDYEQYF.